The 21 T cell receptor beta chains below were found in one sample sequenced in a study of blood T cells in healthy people across ages. Using a J-beta primer mix together with a sample-barcoded 5' primer, a second PCR was run for roughly 7 to 11 cycles. TCRdb itself ran the 5' RACE reads through MiXCR, one entry per CDR3 protein. There are about 830,000 distinct CDR3 sequences in the sample; around 62% occur only once, and around a quarter lies in the top ten. The sequenced material came from blood. Every receptor here comes from a man in his thirties or forties in good health.

The V and J genes are TRBV20-1 and TRBJ2-5, with D maybe TRBD2 (5 bases). The J call may not be correct, given that the DNA end is closer to TRBJ2-7. Germline CDR1 DFQATT, CDR2 SNEGSKA (reference sequence). The CDR3 runs to 15 residues. CDR3 sequence reads: CSAPPGSRGGYEQYF. CDR3 bases: TGCAGTGCTCCTCCGGGGTCTAGAGGAGGCTACGAGCAGTACTTC.

The V call is TRBV25-1, the J call TRBJ2-5, with D possibly matching TRBD1 (5 bases). V was clipped by 4 bases and J by 2 bases, with 11 bases between them. Looked up from germline, CDR1 is MGHDK and CDR2 is SYGVNS. The CDR3 covers 14 residues. The CDR3 region has the DNA TGTGCCAGCAGTGCCCAGGGATTACAAGAGACCCAGTACTTC. Translated: CASSAQGLQETQYF. The full variable domain, completed using reference TRBV25-1 and TRBJ2-5, is EADIYQTPRYLVIGTGKKITLECSQTMGHDKMYWYQQDPGMELHLIHYSYGVNSTEKGDLSSESTVSRIRTEHFPLTLESARPSHTSQYLCASSAQGLQETQYFGPGTRLLVL.

The CDR3 DNA sequence: TGTGCCAGCTCCCCCGCGGGGGCTTCCTACGAGCAGTACTTC. Translated: CASSPAGASYEQYF. This chain uses TRBV7-3 with TRBJ2-7; TRBD2 might be the D (7 bases). The V end lost 8 bases, the J end lost 1 base, and 15 bases lay between the germline ends. CDR3 length equals 14 residues. Per germline, CDR1 SGHTA and CDR2 FQGTGA.

The chain joins TRBV20-1 to TRBJ2-3, with D possibly TRBD1 on 6 matching bases. The CDR3 loop spans 13 amino acids. V was trimmed by 5 bases and J by 1 base, leaving 10 bases between them. The germline gives CDR1 DFQATT, CDR2 SNEGSKA (reference sequence). CDR3 nucleotides: TGCAGTGCTTCGACAGGCGGCACAGATACGCAGTATTTT. Its translation: CSASTGGTDTQYF.

The chain employs TRBV29-1 and TRBJ2-3; 11 nucleotides match TRBD2. Germline-derived CDR1 and CDR2 are SQVTM and ANQGSEA. With 6 bases clipped from V and 2 bases from J, the junction kept 7 bases outside the gene matches. The CDR3 has 15 residues. The chain's CDR3 is CSVGPSGGFTDTQYF. In DNA, the CDR3 is TGCAGCGTCGGGCCTAGCGGGGGGTTCACAGATACGCAGTATTTT.

As concerns this clonotype: This may stem from a read error, because a much larger clone lies one nucleotide away. This chain uses TRBV11-1 with TRBJ2-3; D is uncertain. CDR1 is SGHAT, CDR2 FQDESV, per germline (reference sequence). This CDR3 is 12 amino acids long. V gave up 5 bases and J gave up 2 bases, with 5 bases separating them. The CDR3, as DNA: TGTGCCAGCAGCGCCCACACAGATACGCAGTATTTT. This gives the protein CASSAHTDTQYF.

This clonotype was seen only a few times. The rearrangement uses TRBV20-1 and TRBJ2-4, with 8 nucleotides matching TRBD1. With V trimmed by 4 bases and J by 6 bases, 2 bases remained unmatched. The CDR3 runs to 12 residues. The germline CDR1 and CDR2 sequences are DFQATT and SNEGSKA (reference sequence). The CDR3, as DNA: TGCAGTGCTATCGGGACAGGAAACATTCAGTACTTC. This translates into CSAIGTGNIQYF.

The chain recombines TRBV4-3 with TRBJ1-6, with 8 bases lining up with TRBD1. Germline V gene data show CDR1 as LGHNA and CDR2 as YSLEER. The CDR3 sequence is 15 residues long. V shed 3 bases, J shed 9 bases, and the junction held 7 bases outside the gene matches. CDR3 amino acids: CASSHYGQGSSPLHF. CDR3 nucleotide sequence: TGCGCCAGCAGCCATTACGGACAGGGAAGTTCACCCCTCCACTTT.

The chain combines TRBV6-5 with TRBJ1-2; 7 bases map to TRBD1. This CDR3 is built from 14 residues. Unmatched junction bases numbered 8, after V lost 6 bases and J lost 4 bases. Germline CDR1 is MNHEY and CDR2 is SVGAGI. This CDR3 reads CASRKTGSGYGYTF. The CDR3 DNA reads as TGTGCCAGCAGAAAGACAGGGTCGGGCTATGGCTACACCTTC.

This clonotype was seen once. CDR3 region: CASSFFGTGSYNEQFF. DNA of the CDR3: TGTGCCAGCAGTTTTTTTGGGACTGGCTCCTACAATGAGCAGTTCTTC. The chain carries TRBV12-3 or TRBV12-4 and TRBJ2-1; TRBD2 is a possible D gene (6 bases). Trimming shortened V by 3 bases and J by 0 bases, and 12 bases separated the two germline ends. CDR3 size: 16 residues.

The count of this clonotype is one. The CDR3 here is CASSENGDTEAFF. CDR3 sequence (DNA): TGTGCCAGCAGTGAGAATGGGGACACTGAAGCTTTCTTT. The V and J genes are TRBV2 and TRBJ1-1; D is unresolved. The CDR3 has 13 amino acids. CDR1 and CDR2 (germline): SNHLY, FYNNEI. Trimming took off 3 bases at V and 3 bases at J, with 8 bases between the two ends. The variable domain in full, completed from reference TRBV2 and TRBJ1-1, reads EPEVTQTPSHQVTQMGQEVILRCVPISNHLYFYWYRQILGQKVEFLVSFYNNEISEKSEIFDDQFSVERPDGSNFTLKIRSTKLEDSAMYFCASSENGDTEAFFGQGTRLTVV.

This CDR3 reads CASSSLAGEIPREQYF. The CDR3 DNA follows: TGTGCCAGCAGCTCGTTAGCGGGGGAGATCCCCCGGGAGCAGTACTTC. The chain is built from TRBV5-5 and TRBJ2-7, with TRBD2 identical over 9 bases. This CDR3 has 16 residues. V trimming: 3 bases; J trimming: 7 bases; junction bases outside the gene matches: 14. Germline CDR1 and CDR2: SGHKS and YYEKEE (reference sequence). The complete variable domain, with remaining parts taken from reference TRBV5-5 and TRBJ2-7, reads DAGVTQSPTHLIKTRGQQVTLRCSPISGHKSVSWYQQVLGQGPQFIFQYYEKEERGRGNFPDRFSARQFPNYSSELNVNALLLGDSALYLCASSSLAGEIPREQYFGPGTRLTVT.

V gene TRBV10-3 combines with J gene TRBJ2-5, with D possibly TRBD1 on 6 matching bases. The germline CDR1 and CDR2 sequences are ENHRY and SYGVKD. The V end was cut by 3 bases, the J end by 0 bases, with 8 bases between. There are 14 residues in the CDR3. The CDR3 region is CAISDQGNQETQYF. The CDR3, as DNA: TGTGCCATCAGTGATCAGGGGAACCAAGAGACCCAGTACTTC.

The chain couples TRBV29-1 to TRBJ1-5, with D unclear. The CDR3 runs to 14 residues. V lost 4 bases and J 4 bases, leaving 14 bases between the germline ends. Looked up from germline, CDR1 is SQVTM and CDR2 is ANQGSEA. For the CDR3, the DNA is TGCAGCGTTGCAGATGCCAGTACGAATCAGCCCCAGCATTTT. It translates to CSVADASTNQPQHF.

This sequence joins TRBV5-1 and TRBJ2-4; D tentatively fits TRBD1 or TRBD2 (5 bases each). Trimming pared 4 bases from V and 5 bases from J, leaving 13 bases between. The germline CDR1 and CDR2 sequences are SGHRS and YFSETQ. The length of the CDR3 is 14 residues. As DNA, the CDR3 is TGCGCCAGCAGCGTAGAATCGGGACAAAACATTCAGTACTTC. Translation: CASSVESGQNIQYF.

V is TRBV5-6 and J is TRBJ1-5; tentative D call: TRBD1 (5 bases). V was pared by 2 bases and J by 9 bases, with 12 bases between. Germline CDR1 reads SGHDT; CDR2 reads YYEEEE. This CDR3 region has 13 residues. The CDR3 spells CASSFGGSRPQHF. The CDR3 region has the DNA TGTGCCAGCAGCTTTGGGGGGTCCCGGCCCCAGCATTTT.

This clonotype was seen a handful of times. The chain uses TRBV25-1 and TRBJ1-5; D is perhaps TRBD1 (6 bases). Trimming cost V 10 bases and J 4 bases, with 14 bases left between them. The germline V gene has CDR1 MGHDK and CDR2 SYGVNS. CDR3 size: 13 residues. The DNA of the CDR3 is TGTGCCACCCAGGACAGCCCAAATCAGCCCCAGCATTTT. Amino acid sequence: CATQDSPNQPQHF. The full variable domain, with the rest looked up from reference TRBV25-1 and TRBJ1-5, is EADIYQTPRYLVIGTGKKITLECSQTMGHDKMYWYQQDPGMELHLIHYSYGVNSTEKGDLSSESTVSRIRTEHFPLTLESARPSHTSQYLCATQDSPNQPQHFGDGTRLSIL.

V and J are TRBV29-1 and TRBJ2-5; D ambiguous. The closer fit of TRBJ2-7 to the DNA end suggests the J call may be wrong. The CDR3 is 13 residues long. The germline gives CDR1 SQVTM, CDR2 ANQGSEA. CDR3 residues: CSGGDGGEYEQYF. In DNA form, the CDR3 reads TGCAGCGGTGGGGATGGCGGCGAGTACGAGCAGTACTTC.

The chain uses TRBV7-8 and TRBJ2-5, with 8 bases aligning to TRBD2. Trimming removed 1 base from V and 8 bases from J; junction bases left unmatched: 6. Germline V gene data show CDR1 as SGHVS and CDR2 as FQNEAQ. This CDR3 has 14 amino acids. The CDR3 sequence is CASSLEVAGSTQYF. The CDR3, as DNA: TGTGCCAGCAGCTTAGAGGTAGCGGGGAGTACCCAGTACTTC.

In DNA form, the CDR3 reads TGTGCCAGCAGCGTAGAGAGCGGCACCTACGAGCAGTACTTC. Protein sequence: CASSVESGTYEQYF. The gene calls are TRBV9 and TRBJ2-7, with D maybe TRBD2 (5 bases). Deletions cut 0 bases from V and 2 bases from J, with 9 bases between. The CDR3 extends over 14 amino acids. Germline loops: CDR1 SGDLS, CDR2 YYNGEE.

The CDR3 coding sequence is TGTGCCAGCAGACGGGTCACAGATACGCAGTATTTT. Protein: CASRRVTDTQYF. The genes are TRBV21-1 and TRBJ2-3. TRBV21-1 is a pseudogene. There are 12 residues in the CDR3.